One and the same sample provided the 24 T cell receptor beta chains below, sequenced in a study of blood T cell repertoires in COVID-19. Repertoires were generated with immunoSEQ multiplex PCR, while TCRdb's copy carries only in-frame clones and drops some. The sample shows around 300,000 clones, 88% of them seen only once. Material for sequencing was PBMCs or T cells enriched from blood (not recorded which). Receptors were obtained from a man aged 25-45 years who had recovered from COVID-19.

The V and J genes are TRBV20-1 and TRBJ1-5; D gene uncertain. V shed 3 bases and J shed 0 bases, with 15 bases lying between them. The germline V gene has CDR1 DFQATT and CDR2 SNEGSKA (reference sequence). This CDR3 has 16 residues. The CDR3 sequence: CSASSGILHSNQPQHF. The CDR3 DNA reads TGCAGTGCTAGTTCTGGCATTCTTCATAGCAATCAGCCCCAGCATTTT.

The CDR3 region is CASSQGNEKLFF. For the CDR3, the DNA is TGTGCCAGCAGCCAGGGAAATGAAAAACTGTTTTTT. The chain links TRBV7-9 to TRBJ1-4; D perhaps matches TRBD1 (5 bases). The CDR3 has 12 residues. Germline V lookup: CDR1 SEHNR, CDR2 FQNEAQ (reference sequence). V was cut by 5 bases and J by 5 bases, with 6 bases left in between.

The chain has TRBV7-6 and TRBJ2-5; 9 positions agree with TRBD1. The CDR3 sequence is 14 residues long. Germline trimming cut 4 bases from V and 4 bases from J; bases unmatched to any gene: 4. The germline CDR1 and CDR2 sequences are SGHVS and FNYEAQ. The CDR3 DNA follows: TGTGCCAGCAGCTCGGGACAGGGCAGAGAGACCCAGTACTTC. Amino acids: CASSSGQGRETQYF.

The genes are TRBV24-1 and TRBJ1-1; 12 nucleotides align to TRBD1. V was pared by 8 bases and J by 5 bases, with 11 bases of the junction left unmatched. The CDR3 loop spans 16 amino acids. CDR1 is KGHDR, CDR2 SFDVKD, per germline. The CDR3 coding sequence is TGTGCCACCAAGTTTTACGGGACAGGGGGCTGGACTGAAGCTTTCTTT. Amino acids: CATKFYGTGGWTEAFF.

V usage is TRBV6-5 and J usage is TRBJ2-6, with a possible D match to TRBD1 (6 bases). The CDR3 totals 15 residues. Germline CDR1 MNHEY, CDR2 SVGAGI. V was clipped by 6 bases and J by 4 bases, with 13 bases between them. Here the CDR3 DNA reads TGTGCCAGCAGAAGAGACAGGACCGGGGCCAACGTCCTGACTTTC. This gives the protein CASRRDRTGANVLTF.

This chain connects TRBV12-5 to TRBJ1-1, with 7 bases fitting TRBD1. The CDR3 sequence is 13 residues long. V shed 7 bases and J 4 bases; nucleotides not matched to a gene: 6. Germline CDR1 reads LGHNT; CDR2 reads FRNRAP. As DNA, the CDR3 is TGTGCTAGTGAATTACAGGGGAGCACTGAAGCTTTCTTT. Its translation: CASELQGSTEAFF.

The chain recombines TRBV28 with TRBJ2-7; 8 nucleotides align to TRBD1. V shed 5 bases and J 2 bases; nucleotides not matched to a gene: 5. Germline V lookup: CDR1 MDHEN, CDR2 SYDVKM. The CDR3 length is 14 residues. CDR3: CASSPGGPPYEQYF. The CDR3, as DNA: TGTGCCAGCAGTCCAGGGGGCCCCCCCTACGAGCAGTACTTC.

The chain carries TRBV7-6 and TRBJ1-4; D is possibly TRBD1 (6 bases). Trimming stripped 4 bases from V and 4 bases from J, with 13 bases between. The CDR3 is made up of 15 amino acids. Germline assignment: CDR1 SGHVS and CDR2 FNYEAQ. The CDR3 bases are TGTGCCAGCAGCTCGCCGGGACAAGTTAATGAAAAACTGTTTTTT. It encodes CASSSPGQVNEKLFF. The entire variable domain, with the rest obtained from reference TRBV7-6 and TRBJ1-4, is as follows: GAGVSQSPRYKVTKRGQDVALRCDPISGHVSLYWYRQALGQGPEFLTYFNYEAQQDKSGLPNDRFSAERPEGSISTLTIQRTEQRDSAMYRCASSSPGQVNEKLFFGSGTQLSVL.

The DNA for the CDR3 is TGTGCCACGGCTGAACCGGGACAGAAAGTTTATAGCAATCAGCCCCAGCATTTT. Translation: CATAEPGQKVYSNQPQHF. The rearrangement joins TRBV24-1 to TRBJ1-5; 7 bases agree with TRBD1. After removal of 10 bases from V and 0 bases from J, the junction contained 17 bases not matched to a gene. Germline CDR1 and CDR2: KGHDR and SFDVKD. The CDR3 has 18 residues.

This clone appeared once. The chain employs TRBV27 and TRBJ2-7, with TRBD1 as a possible D gene (6 bases). Germline-derived CDR1 and CDR2 are MNHEY and SMNVEV (reference sequence). This CDR3 is 13 amino acids long. V was clipped by 4 bases and J by 2 bases, with 9 bases between them. CDR3 sequence reads: CASSSGVPYEQYF. The CDR3 DNA sequence: TGTGCCAGCAGTTCAGGGGTCCCCTACGAGCAGTACTTC.

The chain uses TRBV7-9 and TRBJ2-1; 14 bases map to TRBD2. The CDR3 is made up of 16 amino acids. In germline, CDR1 is SEHNR, CDR2 FQNEAQ (reference sequence). V was pared by 5 bases and J by 9 bases, with 9 bases of the junction left unmatched. The CDR3 reads CASSRGTSGGFGEQFF. The CDR3 nucleotides are TGTGCCAGCAGCCGAGGGACTAGCGGGGGCTTTGGTGAGCAGTTCTTC.

The table lists this clone with a few counts. The chain joins TRBV5-4 to TRBJ2-7; 9 bases agree with TRBD2. This CDR3 has 15 amino acids. J was trimmed by 4 bases and V by 4 bases; bases with no gene match: 9. The germline CDR1 and CDR2 sequences are SGHNT and YYREEE (reference sequence). CDR3 sequence reads: CASSQVAGGPYEQYF. CDR3 nucleotide sequence: TGTGCCAGCAGCCAGGTGGCGGGGGGGCCTTACGAGCAGTACTTC.

CDR3 coding DNA: TGCGCCAGCAGCACTGGATCAGGGATTGGTGAAGCTTTCTTT. This sequence encodes CASSTGSGIGEAFF. J is TRBJ1-1 and V is TRBV5-1, with D perhaps TRBD1 (5 bases). Trimming stripped 4 bases from V and 7 bases from J, with 17 bases between. Germline V gene lookup returns CDR1 SGHRS and CDR2 YFSETQ. This CDR3 spans 14 amino acids.

This clone was detected only once. The rearrangement uses TRBV5-1 and TRBJ2-7; 8 bases are a match to TRBD2. Per germline, CDR1 SGHRS and CDR2 YFSETQ. Trimming cost V 2 bases and J 3 bases; bases outside gene matches: 4. CDR3 length equals 14 residues. CDR3 sequence reads: CASSFSGEDYEQYF. Written as DNA, the CDR3 is TGCGCCAGCAGCTTTAGCGGGGAAGACTACGAGCAGTACTTC.

The V gene is TRBV28, the J gene TRBJ2-7; 8 bases fit TRBD1. Trimming cost V 8 bases and J 2 bases; bases outside gene matches: 8. The CDR3 is made up of 14 amino acids. The germline CDR1 and CDR2 sequences are MDHEN and SYDVKM. The CDR3 DNA follows: TGTGCCAGCGTGGGGCAGGGGGCCACCTACGAGCAGTACTTC. Protein: CASVGQGATYEQYF.

The chain joins TRBV6-5 to TRBJ2-7; possible D gene TRBD1, 5 bases. The V and J ends lost 4 bases and 4 bases respectively, with 11 bases between them. The CDR3 contains 13 residues. Germline V lookup: CDR1 MNHEY, CDR2 SVGAGI. For the CDR3, the DNA is TGTGCCAGCAGTTTGCAGGGTCGGTACGAGCAGTACTTC. Its protein is CASSLQGRYEQYF.

The V call is TRBV4-1, the J call TRBJ2-4; D may be TRBD2 (7 bases). Germline CDR1 MGHRA, CDR2 YSYEKL. V lost 0 bases to trimming and J lost 10 bases, with 16 bases between them. The CDR3 sequence is 15 residues long. CDR3 nucleotides: TGCGCCAGCAGCCAAGACCTGGGGGGGAGGGGGATTCAGTACTTC. Its translation is CASSQDLGGRGIQYF.

The chain employs TRBV5-1 and TRBJ1-2; 7 bases fit TRBD1. V shed 3 bases and J 8 bases; nucleotides not matched to a gene: 10. The CDR3 covers 14 residues. Germline CDR1 is SGHRS and CDR2 is YFSETQ. This CDR3 reads CASSSTGDRRGYTF. CDR3 nucleotide sequence: TGCGCCAGCAGCTCAACAGGGGATCGGCGCGGCTACACCTTC.

The V call is TRBV4-2, the J call TRBJ2-1; perhaps TRBD2 as D (7 bases). The CDR3 sequence is 17 residues long. The V and J ends lost 0 bases and 8 bases respectively, with 20 bases between them. Germline-derived CDR1 and CDR2 are LGHNA and YNFKEQ. For the CDR3, the DNA is TGTGCCAGCAGCCAAGATTTTTGGCGGGGGCTCTCGGATGAGCAGTTCTTC. It codes for CASSQDFWRGLSDEQFF.

CDR3 sequence reads: CASSFPGLSNQPQHF. The CDR3 nucleotides read TGTGCCAGCAGTTTCCCCGGACTGAGCAATCAGCCCCAGCATTTT. This sequence joins TRBV28 and TRBJ1-5; the D is unclear. Germline-derived CDR1 and CDR2 are MDHEN and SYDVKM. The V end was cut by 3 bases, the J end by 1 base, with 10 bases between. The CDR3 spans 15 residues.

This clone was counted between two and nine times. The V gene is TRBV7-3, the J gene TRBJ1-4; D might be TRBD1 (5 bases). CDR3 length: 13 residues. Trimming took off 0 bases at V and 10 bases at J, with 9 bases between the two ends. The germline V gene encodes CDR1 SGHTA and CDR2 FQGTGA. CDR3: CASSLTTGGKLFF. CDR3 sequence (DNA): TGTGCCAGCAGCTTAACGACGGGGGGAAAACTGTTTTTT. Full variable domain (remainder filled in from reference TRBV7-3 and TRBJ1-4): GAGVSQTPSNKVTEKGKYVELRCDPISGHTALYWYRQSLGQGPEFLIYFQGTGAADDSGLPNDRFFAVRPEGSVSTLKIQRTERGDSAVYLCASSLTTGGKLFFGSGTQLSVL.

This clone appeared a single time. The V call is TRBV3-1 (or the pseudogene TRBV3-2), the J call TRBJ2-5, with D possibly being TRBD1 (6 bases). Trimming shortened V by 2 bases and J by 3 bases, and 10 bases separated the two germline ends. This CDR3 contains 14 residues. CDR1 and CDR2 (germline): LGHDT, YNNKEL (reference sequence). CDR3 region: CASSQLGAKETQYF. DNA for the CDR3: TGTGCCAGCAGCCAACTGGGGGCAAAAGAGACCCAGTACTTC.

The rearrangement uses TRBV6-1 and TRBJ1-2; maybe TRBD1 (5 bases). CDR1 is MNHNS and CDR2 is SASEGT in the germline V gene. The CDR3 has 14 amino acids. V was trimmed by 1 base and J by 3 bases, leaving 9 bases between them. The CDR3 DNA reads TGTGCCAGCAGTGAAGATGGGACTGACTATGGCTACACCTTC. Protein sequence: CASSEDGTDYGYTF.

This CDR3 is CASSRGGGYEQYF. Here the CDR3 DNA reads TGTGCCAGCAGCCGCGGGGGGGGCTACGAGCAGTACTTC. The V and J genes are TRBV11-3 and TRBJ2-7; 9 bases align to TRBD2. The junction had 2 bases not matched to a gene; V was cut back by 5 bases and J by 3 bases. There are 13 residues in the CDR3. Per germline, CDR1 SGHNT and CDR2 YENEEA.